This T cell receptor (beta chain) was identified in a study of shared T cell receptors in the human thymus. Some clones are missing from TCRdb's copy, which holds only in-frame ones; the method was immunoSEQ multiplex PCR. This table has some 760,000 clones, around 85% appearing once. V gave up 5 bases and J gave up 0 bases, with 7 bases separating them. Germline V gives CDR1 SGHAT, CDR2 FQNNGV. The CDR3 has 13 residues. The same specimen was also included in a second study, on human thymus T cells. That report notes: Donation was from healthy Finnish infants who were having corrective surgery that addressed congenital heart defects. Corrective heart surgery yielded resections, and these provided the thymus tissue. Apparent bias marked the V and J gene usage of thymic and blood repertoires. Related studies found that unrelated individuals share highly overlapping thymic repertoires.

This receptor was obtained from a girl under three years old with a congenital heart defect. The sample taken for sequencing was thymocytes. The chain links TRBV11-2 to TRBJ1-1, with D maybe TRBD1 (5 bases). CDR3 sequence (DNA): TGTGCCAGCAGCACAGGAATGAACACTGAAGCTTTCTTT. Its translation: CASSTGMNTEAFF.